The 14 T cell receptor beta chains below come from one sample, sequenced in a study of T-cell reconstitution after alpha-beta-depleted transplantation in children. Preparing the TCRbeta library involved the use of unique molecular identifiers. TCRdb re-analysed the PCR reads in MiXCR, keeping a single row per CDR3 protein. The data contain around 480,000 distinct CDR3 sequences, approximately 32% of them singletons. Material: PBMCs from the stem cell graft donor, obtained from the stem cell graft. The receptor source for this set is a human donor who donated a stem cell graft to a child with aplastic anemia.

The chain employs TRBV6-1 and TRBJ2-2; 8 bases match TRBD1. The CDR3 loop spans 15 amino acids. The germline CDR1 and CDR2 sequences are MNHNS and SASEGT. V lost 6 bases and J lost 7; bases outside the gene matches: 10. CDR3 amino acids: CASRPSQGAIGELFF. As DNA, the CDR3 is TGTGCCAGCAGACCCTCCCAGGGGGCTATCGGGGAGCTGTTTTTT.

This sequence joins TRBV20-1 and TRBJ1-3, with D perhaps TRBD1 (6 bases). Looked up from germline, CDR1 is DFQATT and CDR2 is SNEGSKA (reference sequence). CDR3 length: 13 residues. V was pared by 4 bases and J by 2 bases, with 9 bases between. The CDR3 region has the DNA TGCAGTGCTAACAGGGAAGCTGGAAACACCATATATTTT. Translating it yields CSANREAGNTIYF.

The rearrangement joins TRBV5-1 to TRBJ2-5; D might be TRBD1 (6 bases). The CDR3 runs to 15 residues. V was clipped by 4 bases and J by 3 bases, with 16 bases between them. CDR1 SGHRS and CDR2 YFSETQ come from the germline V gene. Here the CDR3 DNA reads TGCGCCAGCAGCCTATCGGACAGAACGAAAGAGACCCAGTACTTC. Residues: CASSLSDRTKETQYF. The entire variable domain, with the rest obtained from reference TRBV5-1 and TRBJ2-5, is as follows: KAGVTQTPRYLIKTRGQQVTLSCSPISGHRSVSWYQQTPGQGLQFLFEYFSETQRNKGNFPGRFSGRQFSNSRSEMNVSTLELGDSALYLCASSLSDRTKETQYFGPGTRLLVL.

The table lists this clonotype with a few counts. The J gene is TRBJ2-3, the V gene TRBV4-2; 9 nucleotides agree with TRBD2. J gave up 2 bases and V 2 bases, and 11 bases lay outside the gene matches. The V gene's germline CDR1 is LGHNA and CDR2 YNFKEQ. This CDR3 is built from 18 residues. The DNA for the CDR3 is TGTGCCAGCAGCCAACCTAGCGGGATTTCCCGGGCCACAGATACGCAGTATTTT. This encodes CASSQPSGISRATDTQYF.

The sample holds one count of this clonotype. This chain uses TRBV14 with TRBJ2-3; no firm D call. This CDR3 is built from 16 residues. Trimming removed 2 bases from V and 7 bases from J, with 19 bases in between. Germline CDR1 is SGHDN and CDR2 is FVKESK. For the CDR3, the DNA is TGTGCCAGCAGCCAATCAGTGGGTGTTGCAGATTATACGCAGTATTTT. Amino acid sequence: CASSQSVGVADYTQYF.

The V and J genes are TRBV5-6 and TRBJ2-7; TRBD1 agrees at 7 bases. The germline V gene encodes CDR1 SGHDT and CDR2 YYEEEE. Trimming at V came to 5 bases and at J to 4 bases, leaving 3 bases not matched to a gene. CDR3 size: 12 residues. The CDR3 DNA follows: TGTGCCAGCAGAGGGGACAGATACGAGCAGTACTTC. Translating gives CASRGDRYEQYF.

This clonotype showed up just a few times. V is TRBV7-6 and J is TRBJ1-5; 7 bases are shared with TRBD1. The CDR3 consists of 14 residues. Trimming at V came to 6 bases and at J to 0 bases, leaving 2 bases not matched to a gene. Germline CDR1 is SGHVS and CDR2 is FNYEAQ. The CDR3 nucleotides are TGTGCCAGCAGTCAGGGGGGTAGCAATCAGCCCCAGCATTTT. Translation gives CASSQGGSNQPQHF.

The gene calls are TRBV5-4 and TRBJ2-1; D gene uncertain. From germline, CDR1 is SGHNT and CDR2 YYREEE (reference sequence). CDR3 length: 12 residues. V was pared by 4 bases and J by 8 bases, with 10 bases between. The CDR3 spells CASSLPPDEQFF. The CDR3 DNA follows: TGTGCCAGCAGCCTCCCCCCTGATGAGCAGTTCTTC.

This sequence joins TRBV4-1 and TRBJ1-1; a possible D gene is TRBD1 (6 bases). The CDR3 runs 17 residues. Germline V gene data show CDR1 as MGHRA and CDR2 as YSYEKL. The V end lost 1 base, the J end lost 0 bases, and 15 bases lay between the germline ends. CDR3 DNA sequence: TGCGCCAGCAGCCAAGGAGGGCCAGGGGCCTTGAACACTGAAGCTTTCTTT. This sequence encodes CASSQGGPGALNTEAFF.

This rearrangement joins TRBV18 to TRBJ1-1; TRBD1 might be the D (6 bases). The CDR3 extends over 19 amino acids. The germline V gene has CDR1 KGHSH and CDR2 LQKENI. Trimming took 3 bases from V and 1 from J, leaving 24 bases between them. CDR3 amino acids: CASSPMTGTMIGRNTEAFF. For the CDR3, the DNA is TGTGCCAGCTCACCGATGACCGGGACAATGATCGGTAGGAACACTGAAGCTTTCTTT.

This clonotype occurred once. One end of the junction is discordant with germline, which a read error may explain. The V gene is TRBV13, the J gene TRBJ2-1; D is perhaps TRBD1 or TRBD2 (5 bases each). The CDR3 totals 15 residues. Germline V gives CDR1 PRHDT, CDR2 FYEKMQ (reference sequence). CDR3 sequence: CASSPPGPSGNEQFF. For the CDR3, the DNA is TGTGCTAGCAGCCCTCCGGGACCCTCGGGCAATGAGCAGTTCTTC. Using reference TRBV13 and TRBJ2-1 for the parts outside the CDR3, the full variable domain is AAGVIQSPRHLIKEKRETATLKCYPIPRHDTVYWYQQGPGQDPQFLISFYEKMQSDKGSIPDRFSAQQFSDYHSELNMSSLELGDSALYFCASSPPGPSGNEQFFGPGTRLTVL.

The table lists this clonotype with a few counts. The V call is TRBV30, the J call TRBJ1-5; no clear D gene. V was pared by 4 bases and J by 3 bases, with 10 bases between. The CDR3 runs to 13 residues. Germline-derived CDR1 and CDR2 are GTSNPN and SVGIG (reference sequence). Here the CDR3 reads CAWTSGDNQPQHF. CDR3 coding DNA: TGTGCCTGGACCTCAGGAGACAATCAGCCCCAGCATTTT.

This chain connects TRBV4-3 to TRBJ1-6, with no clear D. The CDR3 sequence is 16 residues long. The germline gives CDR1 LGHNA, CDR2 YSLEER. V gave up 1 base and J gave up 4 bases, with 11 bases separating them. CDR3 in DNA: TGCGCCAGCAGCCAAGGGGTAGTCCGTTATAATTCACCCCTCCACTTT. Its translation: CASSQGVVRYNSPLHF.

This chain links TRBV6-5 with TRBJ2-1; D might be TRBD1 (6 bases). The CDR3 extends over 15 amino acids. The germline gives CDR1 MNHEY, CDR2 SVGAGI. V lost 7 bases and J 2 bases, leaving 15 bases between the germline ends. Here the CDR3 reads CASMLQGIPYNEQFF. DNA of the CDR3: TGTGCCAGCATGCTACAGGGCATTCCCTACAATGAGCAGTTCTTC.